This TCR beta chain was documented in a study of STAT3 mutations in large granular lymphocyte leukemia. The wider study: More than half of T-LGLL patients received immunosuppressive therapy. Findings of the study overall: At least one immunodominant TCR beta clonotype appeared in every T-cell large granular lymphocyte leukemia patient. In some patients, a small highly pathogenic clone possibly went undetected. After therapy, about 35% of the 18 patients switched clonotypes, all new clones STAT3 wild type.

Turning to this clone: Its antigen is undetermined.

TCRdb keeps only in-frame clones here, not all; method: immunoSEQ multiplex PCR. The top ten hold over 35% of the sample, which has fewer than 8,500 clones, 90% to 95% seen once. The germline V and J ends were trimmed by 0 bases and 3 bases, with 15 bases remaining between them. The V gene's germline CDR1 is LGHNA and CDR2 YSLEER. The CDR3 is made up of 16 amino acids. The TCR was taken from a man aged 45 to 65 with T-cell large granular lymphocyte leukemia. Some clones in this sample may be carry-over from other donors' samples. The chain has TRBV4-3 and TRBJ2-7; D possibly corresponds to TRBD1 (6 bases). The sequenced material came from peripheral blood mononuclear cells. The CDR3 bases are TGCGCCAGCAGCCAAGAAGTGACAGGTCAGTACTACGAGCAGTACTTC. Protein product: CASSQEVTGQYYEQYF.